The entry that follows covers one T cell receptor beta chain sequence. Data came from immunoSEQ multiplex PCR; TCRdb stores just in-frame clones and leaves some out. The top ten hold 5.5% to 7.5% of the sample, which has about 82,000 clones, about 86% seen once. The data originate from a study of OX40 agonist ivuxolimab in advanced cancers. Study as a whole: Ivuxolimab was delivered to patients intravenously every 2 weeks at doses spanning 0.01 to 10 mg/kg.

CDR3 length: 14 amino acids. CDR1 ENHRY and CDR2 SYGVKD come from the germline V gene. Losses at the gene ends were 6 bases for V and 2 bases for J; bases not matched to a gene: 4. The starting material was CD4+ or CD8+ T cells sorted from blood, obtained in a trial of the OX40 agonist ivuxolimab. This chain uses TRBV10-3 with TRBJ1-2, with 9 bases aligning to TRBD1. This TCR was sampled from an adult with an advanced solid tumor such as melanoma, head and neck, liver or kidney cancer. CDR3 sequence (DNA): TGTGCCATCAGGGGGACAGGGTTAAACTATGGCTACACCTTC. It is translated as CAIRGTGLNYGYTF.